This T cell receptor (beta chain) was obtained from a study of cytomegalovirus exposure and HLA in healthy donors. In the study overall: Earlier, 117 million unique TCR beta sequences were recovered from roughly 200 million T cells by an analysis.

Vbeta (60) and Jbeta (13) primers were used in the PCR. Repertoires were generated with immunoSEQ multiplex PCR, while TCRdb's copy carries only in-frame clones and drops some. The repertoire holds 100,000 to 150,000 clones, with approximately 83% as singletons. CDR3 length: 18 residues. The V gene's germline CDR1 is GTSNPN and CDR2 SVGIG (reference sequence). V was clipped by 5 bases and J by 5 bases, with 30 bases between them. The receptor was isolated from a woman in her forties in good health and CMV-seropositive. Sequencing was performed on PBMCs. J is TRBJ1-1 and V is TRBV30; the D gene is possibly TRBD1 (5 bases). In nucleotides, the CDR3 is TGTGCCTGGTCCTACCTGTTGGGAGGACAAAGGAGGGAAACTGAAGCTTTCTTT. This encodes CAWSYLLGGQRRETEAFF.